The T cell receptor beta chain described here comes from a study of blood T cell repertoires in COVID-19 (TCRdb year 2020). With respect to the entire study: Samples from collaborators originated in the United States, Italy and Spain and spanned both the acute and convalescent phases of COVID-19. The material from the prospective study consisted of cDNA or gDNA derived from T cells, B-cell-depleted T cells, or PBMCs. Deeply sampled blood TCRbeta repertoires from subjects exposed to, actively infected with, or recovered from COVID-19 were included in the dataset. The repertoires were made available in a free public database intended to serve as a resource for research on the immune response to SARS-CoV-2. The samples were drawn from two sources: the first 160 participants of the ongoing ImmuneRACE study, and 1,254 subjects contributed by 6 global collaborators. A de-identified subject ID, COVID-19 status, age in years and sex were almost always included in the sample metadata. HLA class I and class II types, where available, came from metadata supplied by the sample provider rather than from assay-based typing. The paper as a whole reports these results and caveats: Clinical and demographic metadata were provided uncurated, with the amount varying by source and participant.

Germline trimming: 1 base from V, 5 bases from J; junction bases outside gene matches: 6. The CDR3 runs 16 residues from the cysteine to the phenylalanine. Left in the record is the CDR3 DNA by itself, 48 bases read in frame from the first base. Via the germline V gene, CDR1 is MDHEN and CDR2 SYDVKM. TCRbeta CDR3 regions were amplified from genomic DNA by means of the immunoSEQ Assay, a bias-controlled multiplex PCR. As for the original processing: Nucleated cell counts per sample were estimated from amplification of reference gene primers within the assay. To quantify the absolute abundance of each unique TCRbeta CDR3 rearrangement, sequence reads were collapsed and filtered. For each sample, productive Simpson clonality was calculated by taking the square root of Simpson's diversity index across productive rearrangements. The clones in this table, taken by TCRdb from immuneACCESS, are in-frame only. Not every clone is retained; where verified, under half of the shortfall comes from an unresolved V gene, and the cause of the rest is unknown. The V and J calls and clone size were taken over from that table, and D and trimming were inferred from the DNA. In this sample the table shows 130,000 to 150,000 clones, about nine tenths of which occur a single time. Roughly 2.1% of the sample is in the top ten clones.

Of note for this clone: Its cognate antigen has yet to be identified. There are no base qualities to consult, and no much larger clone falls within one base.

The collaborating institutions used their own protocols to collect whole blood in K2EDTA tubes. For TCRbeta analysis, collaborators shipped samples in one of three forms: frozen whole blood, isolated PBMCs, or DNA extracted from either of those sample types. The chain joins TRBV28 to TRBJ2-1, and 9 junction bases match TRBD2. The receptor comes from a human donor in a cohort sampled during active COVID-19. Sequencing was performed on peripheral blood. This receptor has the CDR3 CASSLSAAGGNNEQFF. The DNA sequence is given as TGTGCCAGCAGTTTATCGGCGGCGGGAGGGAACAATGAGCAGTTCTTC. Full variable domain (CDR3 extended with the reference TRBV28 and TRBJ2-1 proteins): DVKVTQSSRYLVKRTGEKVFLECVQDMDHENMFWYRQDPGLGLRLIYFSYDVKMKEKGDIPEGYSVSREKKERFSLILESASTNQTSMYLCASSLSAAGGNNEQFFGPGTRLTVL.